This note documents a single TCR beta chain sequence. CDR1 SGDLS and CDR2 YYNGEE come from the germline V gene. Trimming at V came to 4 bases and at J to 3 bases, leaving 10 bases not matched to a gene. The CDR3 loop spans 16 amino acids. The data were obtained in a study of shared T cell receptors in the human thymus. Assay used: immunoSEQ multiplex PCR; TCRdb lists only in-frame clones, some missing. The table shows approximately 730,000 clones, with 80% to 90% occurring only once. Another study also made use of these data, one on human thymus T cells. Turning to that study: Thymic and blood repertoires appeared to carry a bias in their V and J gene usage. The related literature has documented a marked overlap of thymic repertoires among unrelated individuals.

The sequencing input was thymocytes. The sequence derives from a girl under three years old with a congenital heart defect. The chain uses TRBV9 and TRBJ1-2; 9 bases align to TRBD1. Here the CDR3 DNA reads TGTGCCAGCAGCCCGTATCGGACAGGGGAGGACTATGGCTACACCTTC. As protein: CASSPYRTGEDYGYTF.